A selection of T cell receptor beta chains follows, all from one sample in a study of cytomegalovirus exposure and HLA in healthy donors. The assay was immunoSEQ multiplex PCR, and TCRdb's table has in-frame clones only and misses some. The sample shows roughly 220,000 clones, around four fifths of them seen only once. Input material: PBMCs. The origin of the receptors is a man in his forties or fifties in good health and CMV-seronegative. CDR3s include the opening cysteine and the closing phenylalanine or tryptophan. The D gene is left open where the match is weak. Expanded clones are given a class, and other clones once, few, many or no size at all.

V gene	clone size	J gene	D gene	CDR3 protein	CDR3 DNA
TRBV2	-	TRBJ1-5	-	CASHNRLRGNQPQHF	TGTGCCAGCCACAACCGGCTCAGGGGCAATCAGCCCCAGCATTTT
TRBV10-1	-	TRBJ2-3	TRBD2	CASSEWVAGSFTQYF	TGCGCCAGCAGTGAGTGGGTAGCGGGATCGTTTACGCAGTATTTT
TRBV7-7	-	TRBJ2-1	-	CASSLKQSSYNEQFF	TGTGCCAGCAGCTTAAAACAGTCCTCCTACAATGAGCAGTTCTTC
TRBV1	-	TRBJ1-5	-	CTSSPPGHFQPQHF	TGCACCAGCAGCCCACCGGGACACTTTCAGCCCCAGCATTTT
TRBV28	-	TRBJ1-1	-	CASSRLGAADTEAFF	TGTGCCAGCAGCCGACTTGGGGCCGCCGACACTGAAGCTTTCTTT
TRBV6-5	-	TRBJ1-1	TRBD1	CASSSAPGGGNTEAFF	TGTGCCAGCAGTTCCGCCCCAGGAGGGGGCAACACTGAAGCTTTCTTT
TRBV6-5	-	TRBJ2-7	-	CASSYLQGQSSYEQYF	TGTGCCAGCAGTTATCTTCAGGGGCAGTCCTCCTACGAGCAGTACTTC
TRBV5-4	-	TRBJ2-2	TRBD2	CASSLGSGSSGELFF	TGTGCCAGCAGCTTAGGGAGCGGGAGCTCCGGGGAGCTGTTTTTT
TRBV27	-	TRBJ1-1	-	CASKRPAQLNTEAFF	TGTGCAAGCAAGCGGCCAGCACAATTGAACACTGAAGCTTTCTTT
TRBV7-9	-	TRBJ2-7	-	CASSPKSGIRPPEQYF	TGTGCCAGCAGCCCAAAGTCCGGGATCCGTCCCCCCGAGCAGTACTTC
TRBV9	few	TRBJ1-1	-	CASSVGGYWENTEAFF	TGTGCCAGCAGCGTAGGAGGGTATTGGGAGAACACTGAAGCTTTCTTT
TRBV2	-	TRBJ1-5	TRBD1	CASSVDRDQPQHF	TGTGCCAGCAGTGTGGACAGGGATCAGCCCCAGCATTTT
TRBV6-4	-	TRBJ2-6	-	CASSDGGTSGANVLTF	TGTGCCAGCAGTGACGGGGGCACCTCTGGGGCCAACGTCCTGACTTTC
TRBV9	-	TRBJ2-7	TRBD1	CASSVWDSGSYEQYF	TGTGCCAGCAGCGTGTGGGACAGCGGTTCCTACGAGCAGTACTTC
TRBV27	-	TRBJ1-4	-	CASSLQTGSDSRQLFF	TGTGCCAGCAGTCTACAAACAGGGAGCGATTCGCGACAACTGTTTTTT
TRBV5-5	-	TRBJ1-1	-	CASSLPPDRKKFGLQTEAFF	TGTGCCAGCAGCTTGCCACCTGACAGGAAGAAGTTCGGGTTACAGACTGAAGCTTTCTTT
TRBV30	-	TRBJ2-5	-	CAWTIGGTQYF	TGTGCCTGGACCATCGGGGGGACCCAGTACTTC
TRBV5-1	-	TRBJ2-5	-	CASSWAGSQETQYF	TGCGCCAGCAGTTGGGCGGGGTCTCAAGAGACCCAGTACTTC
TRBV7-3	few	TRBJ2-1	TRBD2	CASSGRLAGPSEQFF	TGTGCCAGCAGCGGACGACTAGCGGGGCCCTCGGAGCAGTTCTTC
TRBV29-1	-	TRBJ2-1	TRBD1	CSVGQGVYNEQFF	TGCAGCGTAGGACAGGGGGTATACAATGAGCAGTTCTTC
TRBV5-1	once	TRBJ2-5	-	CASSLAGLWYF	TGCGCCAGCAGCTTGGCGGGTTTGTGGTACTTC
TRBV10-3	-	TRBJ2-1	TRBD2	CAVSGRGYNEQFF	TGTGCCGTTAGCGGGAGGGGCTACAATGAGCAGTTCTTC
TRBV5-1	-	TRBJ2-2	TRBD1	CASSPRQGNTGELFF	TGCGCCAGCAGCCCCCGACAGGGAAACACCGGGGAGCTGTTTTTT
TRBV6-5	few	TRBJ2-1	TRBD2	CASSSSGLNNNEQFF	TGTGCCAGCAGCTCCTCGGGACTAAACAACAATGAGCAGTTCTTC
TRBV4-1	once	TRBJ1-2	-	CASSQATGPYYGYTF	TGCGCCAGCAGCCAAGCAACAGGACCTTATTATGGCTACACCTTC